The 25 T cell receptor beta chains reported below all come from one sample, sequenced in a study of blood T cell repertoires in COVID-19. Data came from immunoSEQ multiplex PCR; TCRdb stores just in-frame clones and leaves some out. The sample yields around 70,000 clones, roughly 80% seen once. Material for sequencing was peripheral blood. The receptor source for this set is a woman aged 80 or over with active or convalescent COVID-19.

The chain is built from TRBV6-2 or TRBV6-3 and TRBJ1-5; D perhaps matches TRBD1 (5 bases). The CDR3 has 19 residues. Germline V lookup: CDR1 MNHEY, CDR2 SVGEGT. Trimming pared 5 bases from V and 0 bases from J, leaving 23 bases between. CDR3 sequence (DNA): TGTGCCAGCAGTCGCCAAAAGACTCAGACAGTCTATAGCAATCAGCCCCAGCATTTT. Residues: CASSRQKTQTVYSNQPQHF.

The V and J genes are TRBV7-2 and TRBJ2-1; D is perhaps TRBD1 (6 bases). CDR1 is SGHTA, CDR2 FQGNSA, per germline. V was clipped by 1 base and J by 3 bases, with 13 bases between them. The CDR3 contains 16 residues. CDR3 in amino acids: CASSLDSTGDYNEQFF. The CDR3 DNA follows: TGTGCCAGCAGCTTAGATTCGACAGGTGACTACAATGAGCAGTTCTTC.

This clone was picked up a small number of times. This sequence joins TRBV7-9 and TRBJ2-7; 9 bases are a match to TRBD1. Germline assignment: CDR1 SEHNR and CDR2 FQNEAQ (reference sequence). The length of the CDR3 is 16 residues. J lost 5 bases, V lost 5 bases, and 13 bases had no gene match. The CDR3 is CASSRGQGMGNHEQYF. The CDR3 nucleotides read TGTGCCAGCAGCAGGGGACAGGGAATGGGGAACCACGAGCAGTACTTC. The complete variable domain, with remaining parts taken from reference TRBV7-9 and TRBJ2-7, reads DTGVSQNPRHKITKRGQNVTFRCDPISEHNRLYWYRQTLGQGPEFLTYFQNEAQLEKSRLLSDRFSAERPKGSFSTLEIQRTEQGDSAMYLCASSRGQGMGNHEQYFGPGTRLTVT.

V gene TRBV24-1 combines with J gene TRBJ1-5; maybe TRBD1 (6 bases). The V and J ends lost 2 bases and 3 bases respectively, with 10 bases between them. This CDR3 region has 15 residues. Germline CDR1 and CDR2: KGHDR and SFDVKD. The CDR3 loop reads CATSDSTGNNQPQHF. The CDR3 DNA sequence: TGTGCCACCAGTGATTCGACAGGAAACAATCAGCCCCAGCATTTT.

The V and J genes are TRBV3-1 (or the pseudogene TRBV3-2) and TRBJ2-1; a possible D gene is TRBD2 (6 bases). Per the germline V gene, CDR1 is LGHDT and CDR2 is YNNKEL (reference sequence). V gave up 2 bases and J gave up 5 bases, with 10 bases separating them. The CDR3 loop spans 14 amino acids. The CDR3 sequence: CASSQRAGNNEQFF. The CDR3 coding sequence is TGTGCCAGCAGCCAACGGGCGGGAAACAATGAGCAGTTCTTC.

The rearrangement joins TRBV6-5 to TRBJ1-5; D is unresolved. The CDR3 has 15 residues. With 6 bases removed from V and 1 base from J, the gap between germline ends came to 13 bases. Germline loops: CDR1 MNHEY, CDR2 SVGAGI. This chain's CDR3 is CASRLSGGSNQPQHF. In DNA, the CDR3 is TGTGCCAGCAGGCTTTCGGGAGGGAGCAATCAGCCCCAGCATTTT.

This chain connects TRBV7-7 to TRBJ2-5; 12 nucleotides line up with TRBD2. CDR1 is SSHAT and CDR2 is FNYEAQ in the germline V gene (reference sequence). After removal of 5 bases from V and 5 bases from J, the junction contained 6 bases not matched to a gene. CDR3 length: 15 residues. CDR3 residues: CASSQGLAGPETQYF. DNA of the CDR3: TGTGCCAGCAGCCAAGGACTAGCGGGACCGGAGACCCAGTACTTC.

This chain joins TRBV5-6 and TRBJ2-7, with D perhaps TRBD2 (6 bases). This CDR3 contains 17 residues. Germline CDR1 SGHDT, CDR2 YYEEEE. Trimming took off 1 base at V and 0 bases at J, with 17 bases between the two ends. In DNA, the CDR3 is TGTGCCAGCAGCTTGTTTTTCGGGGGTGCCCACTCCTACGAGCAGTACTTC. Translating it yields CASSLFFGGAHSYEQYF.

By frequency in the sample, this clone is medium-sized. This sequence joins TRBV7-9 and TRBJ1-4; 7 nucleotides align to TRBD1. Germline V gene lookup returns CDR1 SEHNR and CDR2 FQNEAQ (reference sequence). The CDR3 extends over 16 amino acids. The V segment lost 4 bases and the J segment 5 bases; nucleotides outside the gene matches: 10. In DNA, the CDR3 is TGTGCCAGCAGCTCGACCCGGGACAGTCAAAATGAAAAACTGTTTTTT. Translation: CASSSTRDSQNEKLFF.

The chain has TRBV10-3 and TRBJ2-3, with 13 nucleotides matching TRBD2. This CDR3 is built from 22 residues. V shed 2 bases, J shed 3 bases, and the junction held 20 bases outside the gene matches. Looked up from germline, CDR1 is ENHRY and CDR2 is SYGVKD. CDR3 sequence: CAISEPFGTSGRADAGTDTQYF. The CDR3 DNA follows: TGTGCCATCAGTGAGCCCTTCGGTACTAGCGGGAGGGCCGATGCGGGGACAGATACGCAGTATTTT.

This chain links TRBV7-8 with TRBJ1-1; D may be TRBD1 (5 bases). Germline V gene data show CDR1 as SGHVS and CDR2 as FQNEAQ. CDR3 size: 13 residues. V lost 8 bases and J 5 bases, leaving 15 bases between the germline ends. The CDR3 reads CASERLGRTEAFF. CDR3 DNA sequence: TGTGCCAGCGAAAGACTGGGGCGGACTGAAGCTTTCTTT.

The V gene is TRBV18, the J gene TRBJ2-5; 11 nucleotides match TRBD1. Germline V CDR1 and CDR2: KGHSH, LQKENI. The CDR3 runs to 15 residues. With V trimmed by 1 base and J by 4 bases, 2 bases remained unmatched. Here the CDR3 DNA reads TGTGCCAGCTCACCACGGACAGGGGGCGCAGAGACCCAGTACTTC. Translated: CASSPRTGGAETQYF.

The rearrangement uses TRBV24-1 and TRBJ1-2; 7 bases are shared with TRBD1. The CDR3 has 16 residues. J gave up 6 bases and V 3 bases, and 12 bases lay outside the gene matches. The germline V gene encodes CDR1 KGHDR and CDR2 SFDVKD. The CDR3 nucleotides read TGTGCCACCAGTGATACAGACAGGGTAGGGCGGGATGGCTACACCTTC. Its translation: CATSDTDRVGRDGYTF.

This clone was seen just once. The CDR3 sequence is CASGLVLTGGGSGANVLTF. The DNA for the CDR3 is TGTGCTAGTGGTTTGGTATTAACAGGGGGCGGATCTGGGGCCAACGTCCTGACTTTC. V gene TRBV12-5 combines with J gene TRBJ2-6, with 9 bases identical to TRBD1. Germline CDR1 is LGHNT and CDR2 is FRNRAP. V gave up 0 bases and J gave up 1 base; unmatched junction bases: 7. The CDR3 sequence is 19 residues long. The whole variable domain, remainder taken from reference TRBV12-5 and TRBJ2-6, is DARVTQTPRHKVTEMGQEVTMRCQPILGHNTVFWYRQTMMQGLELLAYFRNRAPLDDSGMPKDRFSAEMPDATLATLKIQPSEPRDSAVYFCASGLVLTGGGSGANVLTFGAGSRLTVL.

This clone was recorded only once. CDR3 sequence (DNA): TGTGCCAGCAGCTTTGGACAGGGGGATGGAAACACCATATATTTT. It specifies CASSFGQGDGNTIYF. The rearrangement links TRBV5-8 to TRBJ1-3; TRBD1 agrees at 10 bases. The J segment lost 3 bases and the V segment lost 2 bases, leaving 2 bases of the junction unmatched. Germline V gene lookup returns CDR1 SGHTS and CDR2 YDEGEE. The CDR3 loop spans 15 amino acids.

The chain links TRBV9 to TRBJ2-5; 7 bases match TRBD1. The CDR3 spans 14 residues. Trimming at V came to 3 bases and at J to 5 bases, leaving 7 bases not matched to a gene. The germline gives CDR1 SGDLS, CDR2 YYNGEE. CDR3 region: CASSADRVGETQYF. The CDR3 DNA reads TGTGCCAGCAGCGCTGACAGGGTGGGGGAGACCCAGTACTTC.

This clone was counted once. J is TRBJ2-2 and V is TRBV5-1; D ambiguous. CDR1 is SGHRS and CDR2 is YFSETQ in the germline V gene. CDR3 length: 13 amino acids. V was trimmed by 4 bases and J by 6 bases, leaving 10 bases between them. The DNA of the CDR3 is TGCGCCAGCAGCGCGACTTATGCCGGGGAGCTGTTTTTT. It is translated as CASSATYAGELFF.

V gene TRBV2 combines with J gene TRBJ2-1, with 11 bases fitting TRBD2. Per germline, CDR1 SNHLY and CDR2 FYNNEI. V dropped 1 base and J dropped 8; count of bases not matched to a gene: 10. This CDR3 has 17 amino acids. CDR3 protein: CASSEEGSGGAADEQFF. The CDR3 bases are TGTGCCAGCAGTGAAGAGGGTAGCGGGGGGGCCGCCGATGAGCAGTTCTTC.

The CDR3 region has the DNA TGCGCCAGCAGCCAAGAGTGGACAGGAGCTAGCTCCTATAATTCACCCCTCCACTTT. Amino acid sequence: CASSQEWTGASSYNSPLHF. The V call is TRBV4-3, the J call TRBJ1-6; 7 bases agree with TRBD1. The V and J ends lost 0 bases and 0 bases, in that order; junction bases with no gene match: 8. The CDR3 sequence is 19 residues long. CDR1 and CDR2 (germline): LGHNA, YSLEER.

J is TRBJ2-3 and V is TRBV2; D might be TRBD2 (6 bases). Germline loops: CDR1 SNHLY, CDR2 FYNNEI. Between the trimmed V and J ends, which lost 7 bases and 0 bases, there was a span of 14 bases. CDR3 length: 15 residues. The CDR3 nucleotides are TGTGCCAGCAAATGGAGGGTCTCTAGCACAGATACGCAGTATTTT. Translating it yields CASKWRVSSTDTQYF.

The chain uses TRBV25-1 and TRBJ2-1; D possibly corresponds to TRBD2 (6 bases). Germline CDR1 MGHDK, CDR2 SYGVNS. V lost 6 bases to trimming and J lost 0 bases, with 12 bases between them. The CDR3 is made up of 15 amino acids. CDR3 sequence reads: CASRGGVGSYNEQFF. In DNA form, the CDR3 reads TGTGCCAGCAGGGGCGGGGTAGGCTCCTACAATGAGCAGTTCTTC. Based on the CDR3 plus reference TRBV25-1 and TRBJ2-1, the full variable domain is EADIYQTPRYLVIGTGKKITLECSQTMGHDKMYWYQQDPGMELHLIHYSYGVNSTEKGDLSSESTVSRIRTEHFPLTLESARPSHTSQYLCASRGGVGSYNEQFFGPGTRLTVL.

CDR3 nucleotides: TGTGCCAGCAGTGAATTCAGGGGTTATGAGCAGTTCTTC. Amino acids: CASSEFRGYEQFF. The rearrangement joins TRBV25-1 to TRBJ2-1, with a possible D match to TRBD1 (6 bases). The CDR3 has 13 residues. With 1 base removed from V and 8 bases from J, the gap between germline ends came to 9 bases. Germline values: CDR1 MGHDK, CDR2 SYGVNS.

This chain joins TRBV12-3 or TRBV12-4 and TRBJ1-6, with 7 positions matching TRBD1. Trimming took 6 bases from V and 9 from J; bases not matched to a gene: 5. This CDR3 region has 13 residues. In DNA, the CDR3 is TGTGCCAGCAGAAAGACAGGGAGTTCACCCCTCCACTTT. Its protein product is CASRKTGSSPLHF.

This clone has a single count. This chain uses TRBV4-1 with TRBJ2-7; 7 positions agree with TRBD2. The junction had 6 bases not matched to a gene; V was cut back by 0 bases and J by 7 bases. CDR3 length: 14 amino acids. Germline CDR1 is MGHRA and CDR2 is YSYEKL. The chain's CDR3 is CASSQEAGAPEQYF. The CDR3 nucleotides read TGCGCCAGCAGCCAAGAGGCGGGAGCCCCGGAGCAGTACTTC.

The V call is TRBV24-1, the J call TRBJ1-2, with 9 bases lining up with TRBD1. The junction had 9 bases not matched to a gene; V was cut back by 4 bases and J by 4 bases. The CDR3 is 16 residues long. Looked up from germline, CDR1 is KGHDR and CDR2 is SFDVKD. CDR3 sequence (DNA): TGTGCCACCAGTGACCGCCTCGGACAGGGGCCCTATGGCTACACCTTC. This gives the protein CATSDRLGQGPYGYTF.